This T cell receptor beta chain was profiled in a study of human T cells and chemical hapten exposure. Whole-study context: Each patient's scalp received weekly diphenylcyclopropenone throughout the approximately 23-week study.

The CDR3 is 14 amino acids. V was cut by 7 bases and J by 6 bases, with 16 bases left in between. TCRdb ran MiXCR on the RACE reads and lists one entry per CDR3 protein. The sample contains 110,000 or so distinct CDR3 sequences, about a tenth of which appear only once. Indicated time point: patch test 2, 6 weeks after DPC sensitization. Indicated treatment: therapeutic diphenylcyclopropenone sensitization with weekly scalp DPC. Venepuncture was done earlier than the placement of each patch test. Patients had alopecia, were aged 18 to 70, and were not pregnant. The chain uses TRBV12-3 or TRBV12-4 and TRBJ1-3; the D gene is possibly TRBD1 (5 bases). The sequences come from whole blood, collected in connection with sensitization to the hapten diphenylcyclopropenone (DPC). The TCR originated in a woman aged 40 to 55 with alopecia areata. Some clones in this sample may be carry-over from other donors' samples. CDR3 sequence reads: CASTERGAENTIYF. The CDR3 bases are TGTGCCAGCACCGAAAGGGGTGCTGAAAACACCATATATTTT.